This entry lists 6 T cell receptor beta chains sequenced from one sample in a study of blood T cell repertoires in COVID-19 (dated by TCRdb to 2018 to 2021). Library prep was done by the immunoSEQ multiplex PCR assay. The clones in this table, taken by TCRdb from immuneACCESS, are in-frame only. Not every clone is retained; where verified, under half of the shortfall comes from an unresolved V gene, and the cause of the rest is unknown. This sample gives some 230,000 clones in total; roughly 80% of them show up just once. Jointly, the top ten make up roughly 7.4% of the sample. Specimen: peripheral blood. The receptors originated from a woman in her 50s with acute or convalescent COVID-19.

The CDR3: CASSLAGRSYNEQFF. CDR3 nucleotide sequence: TGTGCCAGCAGCCTAGCGGGCCGCTCCTACAATGAGCAGTTCTTC. The chain is built from TRBV3-1 (or the pseudogene TRBV3-2) and TRBJ2-1, with 7 bases identical to TRBD2. The CDR3 spans 15 residues. V was pared by 4 bases and J by 0 bases, with 3 bases of the junction left unmatched. The germline V gene has CDR1 LGHDT and CDR2 YNNKEL (reference sequence).

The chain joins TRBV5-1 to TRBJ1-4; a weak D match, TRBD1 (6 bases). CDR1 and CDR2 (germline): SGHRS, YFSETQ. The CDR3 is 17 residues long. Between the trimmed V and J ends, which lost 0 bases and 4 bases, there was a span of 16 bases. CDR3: CASSLVQGRGVNEKLFF. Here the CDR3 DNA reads TGCGCCAGCAGCTTGGTTCAGGGGAGAGGCGTTAATGAAAAACTGTTTTTT.

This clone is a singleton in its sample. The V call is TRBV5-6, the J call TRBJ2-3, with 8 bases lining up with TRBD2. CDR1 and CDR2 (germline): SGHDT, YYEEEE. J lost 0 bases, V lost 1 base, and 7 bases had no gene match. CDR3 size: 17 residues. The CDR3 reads CASSLTSGKASTDTQYF. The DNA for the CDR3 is TGTGCCAGCAGCTTGACTAGCGGTAAAGCTAGCACAGATACGCAGTATTTT.

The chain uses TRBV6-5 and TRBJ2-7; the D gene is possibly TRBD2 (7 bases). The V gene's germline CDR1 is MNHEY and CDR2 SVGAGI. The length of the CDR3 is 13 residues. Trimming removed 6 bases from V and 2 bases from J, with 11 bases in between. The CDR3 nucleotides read TGTGCCAGCAGAAGGGGGACTACCTACGAGCAGTACTTC. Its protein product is CASRRGTTYEQYF.

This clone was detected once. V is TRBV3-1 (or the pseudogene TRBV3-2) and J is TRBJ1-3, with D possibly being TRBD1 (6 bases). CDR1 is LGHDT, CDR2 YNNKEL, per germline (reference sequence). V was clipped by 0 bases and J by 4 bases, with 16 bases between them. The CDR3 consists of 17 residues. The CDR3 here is CASSQDRPGAGGNTIYF. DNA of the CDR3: TGTGCCAGCAGCCAAGACCGCCCAGGGGCTGGAGGAAACACCATATATTTT.

The CDR3 DNA follows: TGTGCCAGCAGCTTGACTAGCGGGCTGAACACCGGGGAGCTGTTTTTT. Translated, it gives CASSLTSGLNTGELFF. This sequence joins TRBV7-2 and TRBJ2-2; 10 bases map to TRBD2. V lost 3 bases to trimming and J lost 1 base; unmatched junction nucleotides: 2. The CDR3 runs to 16 residues. Germline V CDR1 and CDR2: SGHTA, FQGNSA.